Listed here are 3 T cell receptor beta chains from one sample, sequenced in a study of OX40 agonist ivuxolimab in advanced cancers. TCRdb's copy holds only in-frame clones and misses some; the assay was immunoSEQ multiplex PCR. Of tens of thousands of clones in the sample, 70% to 90% are singletons; the top ten hold around 2%. This specimen consisted of CD4+ or CD8+ T cells sorted from blood, obtained in a trial of the OX40 agonist ivuxolimab. These receptors all stem from an adult with an advanced solid tumor such as melanoma, head and neck, liver or kidney cancer.

CDR3 residues: CASSAFYYEQYF. CDR3 coding DNA: TGTGCCAGCAGCGCCTTTTACTACGAGCAGTACTTC. This chain joins TRBV14 and TRBJ2-7, with unresolved D. This CDR3 is built from 12 residues. The germline CDR1 and CDR2 sequences are SGHDN and FVKESK. Deletions cut 5 bases from V and 3 bases from J, with 8 bases between.

The CDR3 sequence: CASSYGGQEAFF. The DNA for the CDR3 is TGTGCCAGCAGCTATGGGGGGCAGGAAGCTTTCTTT. This chain joins TRBV11-2 and TRBJ1-1; perhaps TRBD1 as D (6 bases). Looked up from germline, CDR1 is SGHAT and CDR2 is FQNNGV. The germline V and J ends were trimmed by 4 bases and 8 bases, with 11 bases remaining between them. This CDR3 has 12 residues.

The chain is built from TRBV4-1 and TRBJ1-2, with 8 bases identical to TRBD1. Germline assignment: CDR1 MGHRA and CDR2 YSYEKL. The CDR3 covers 16 residues. J lost 1 base, V lost 6 bases, and 10 bases had no gene match. This CDR3 is CASSYSEGQDNYGYTF. CDR3 nucleotides: TGCGCCAGCAGTTACTCGGAGGGACAGGATAACTATGGCTACACCTTC.